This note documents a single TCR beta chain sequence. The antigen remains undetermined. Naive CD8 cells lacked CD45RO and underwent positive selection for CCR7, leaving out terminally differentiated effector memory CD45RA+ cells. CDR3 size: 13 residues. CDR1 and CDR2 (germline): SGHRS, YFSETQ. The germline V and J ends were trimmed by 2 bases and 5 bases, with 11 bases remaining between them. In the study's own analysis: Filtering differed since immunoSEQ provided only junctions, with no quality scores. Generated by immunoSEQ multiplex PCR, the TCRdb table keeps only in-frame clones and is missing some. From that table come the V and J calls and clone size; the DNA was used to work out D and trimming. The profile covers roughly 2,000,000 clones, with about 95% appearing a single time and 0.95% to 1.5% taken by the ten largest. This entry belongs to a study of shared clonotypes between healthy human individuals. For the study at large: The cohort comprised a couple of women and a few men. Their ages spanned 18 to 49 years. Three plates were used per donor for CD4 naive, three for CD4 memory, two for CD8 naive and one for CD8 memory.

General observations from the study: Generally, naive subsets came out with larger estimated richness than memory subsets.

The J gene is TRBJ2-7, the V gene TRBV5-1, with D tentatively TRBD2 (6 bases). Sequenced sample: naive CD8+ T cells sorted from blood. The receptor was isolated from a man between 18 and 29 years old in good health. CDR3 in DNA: TGCGCCAGCAGCTTCGGGGGTTTGGACGAGCAGTACTTC. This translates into CASSFGGLDEQYF.